The 18 T cell receptor beta chains in this list originate from one sample, sequenced in a study of glioma-infiltrating T cells. The iRepertoire nested amplicon-rescue multiplex PCR amplified TCR alpha and beta CDR3s from RNA. One entry per CDR3 protein, called by TCRdb with MiXCR from the multiplex PCR reads. The sample carries some 160,000 distinct CDR3 sequences, approximately 40% recorded once. Material for sequencing was glioma tissue, nonneoplastic brain tissue, or PBMCs (not recorded which). Source of these receptors: a human donor with low-grade glioma or glioblastoma, undergoing nonglioma brain surgery, or in good health (not recorded which).

The chain links TRBV19 to TRBJ2-2; 10 bases match TRBD2. Trimming took 6 bases from V and 4 from J; bases not matched to a gene: 17. This CDR3 has 19 residues. The germline V gene encodes CDR1 LNHDA and CDR2 SQIVND (reference sequence). Written as DNA, the CDR3 is TGTGCCAGTAGCACCGGCCTCTCCCTAGCGGGAGTTACCACCGGGGAGCTGTTTTTT. Translation: CASSTGLSLAGVTTGELFF.

This chain connects TRBV29-1 to TRBJ2-3; 9 bases map to TRBD1. Germline-derived CDR1 and CDR2 are SQVTM and ANQGSEA. V was pared by 0 bases and J by 4 bases, with 5 bases of the junction left unmatched. The CDR3 runs to 15 residues. The CDR3 DNA follows: TGCAGCGTTGAAGATCCGGGACAGGGCGCAGATACGCAGTATTTT. The encoded protein is CSVEDPGQGADTQYF.

As concerns this clonotype: A much larger clone lies one base from this, so it may be a read error. The CDR3 region has the DNA TGTGCCAGCAGTCTGGACACTCGCAGCAATCATCCCCAGCATTTT. Its protein is CASSLDTRSNHPQHF. This chain links TRBV11-2 with TRBJ1-5; TRBD1 might be the D (5 bases). Looked up from germline, CDR1 is SGHAT and CDR2 is FQNNGV. The CDR3 spans 15 residues.

This clonotype was found many times. J is TRBJ2-3 and V is TRBV3-1; TRBD2 agrees at 8 bases. Germline CDR1 is LGHDT and CDR2 is YNNKEL (reference sequence). V shed 4 bases, J shed 6 bases, and the junction held 9 bases outside the gene matches. The CDR3 contains 15 residues. The CDR3 is CASSPTGGPWDTQYF. The DNA of the CDR3 is TGTGCCAGCAGCCCCACGGGAGGGCCTTGGGATACGCAGTATTTT.

The rearrangement uses TRBV3-1 and TRBJ2-1; D remains ambiguous. V gave up 3 bases and J gave up 8 bases, with 11 bases separating them. CDR3 length: 13 amino acids. The germline CDR1 and CDR2 sequences are LGHDT and YNNKEL (reference sequence). The CDR3 region is CASSQGIGDEQFF. CDR3 bases: TGTGCCAGCAGCCAGGGAATAGGCGATGAGCAGTTCTTC.

With regard to this clonotype: Mismatch with germline at one junction end may stem from a read error. J is TRBJ1-5 and V is TRBV19; tentatively, D is TRBD1 (5 bases). CDR1 and CDR2 (germline): LNHDA, SQIVND (reference sequence). The CDR3 is 15 amino acids. The CDR3 DNA is TGTTCCAGTAAGTACCCGTACAGGAGCAATCAGCCCCAGCATTTT. Translation gives CSSKYPYRSNQPQHF. The entire variable domain, with the rest obtained from reference TRBV19 and TRBJ1-5, is as follows: DGGITQSPKYLFRKEGQNVTLSCEQNLNHDAMYWYRQDPGQGLRLIYYSQIVNDFQKGDIAEGYSVSREKKESFPLTVTSAQKNPTAFYLCSSKYPYRSNQPQHFGDGTRLSIL.

This clonotype has only a few counts. The chain joins TRBV5-1 to TRBJ1-6; D is possibly TRBD1 (6 bases). Trimming pared 5 bases from V and 5 bases from J, leaving 14 bases between. Germline V lookup: CDR1 SGHRS, CDR2 YFSETQ. CDR3 length equals 15 residues. The CDR3 bases are TGCGCCAGCAGTTCAACAGGGAACAATAATTCACCCCTCCACTTT. Residues: CASSSTGNNNSPLHF.

This clonotype showed up just a few times. The chain combines TRBV9 with TRBJ1-1, with D possibly matching TRBD1 (6 bases). This CDR3 spans 12 amino acids. Trimming pared 3 bases from V and 5 bases from J, leaving 8 bases between. Germline values: CDR1 SGDLS, CDR2 YYNGEE. DNA for the CDR3: TGTGCCAGCAGCGACAGGGAAACTGAAGCTTTCTTT. Encoded protein: CASSDRETEAFF.

About this clonotype: Germline is not matched at one junction end, which may reflect a read error. The chain joins TRBV20-1 to TRBJ2-3; possible D gene TRBD2, 6 bases. Germline V gene data show CDR1 as DFQATT and CDR2 as SNEGSKA (reference sequence). The CDR3 spans 15 residues. The CDR3 sequence: CSAYAPGVSVDTQYF. Written as DNA, the CDR3 is TGCAGTGCTTACGCCCCGGGAGTGTCGGTAGATACGCAATATTTT.

This clonotype was recorded many times. The rearrangement links TRBV7-6 to TRBJ2-1, with TRBD2 matching over 8 bases. Germline values: CDR1 SGHVS, CDR2 FNYEAQ. This CDR3 region has 16 residues. J was trimmed by 6 bases and V by 2 bases; bases with no gene match: 9. CDR3 coding DNA: TGTGCCAGCAGCTTAAGGATAGCGGGATTTTCCAATGAGCAGTTCTTC. Translated, it gives CASSLRIAGFSNEQFF.

Points on this clonotype: One end of the junction does not line up with germline, which may come from a read error. J is TRBJ1-1 and V is TRBV5-1; D possibly corresponds to TRBD1 (5 bases). Germline V gives CDR1 SGHRS, CDR2 YFSETQ. This CDR3 spans 15 amino acids. The chain's CDR3 is CSSSPPAGVSAEAFF. DNA of the CDR3: TGCTCCAGCAGCCCCCCCGCGGGGGTTAGCGCTGAAGCTTTCTTT.

The chain couples TRBV10-3 to TRBJ2-5; 8 bases map to TRBD2. Germline V CDR1 and CDR2: ENHRY, SYGVKD. CDR3 length equals 15 residues. The V and J ends lost 3 bases and 3 bases, in that order; junction bases with no gene match: 6. The CDR3 protein is CAISDLSGGEETQYF. Written as DNA, the CDR3 is TGTGCCATCAGTGATCTCTCGGGAGGGGAAGAGACCCAGTACTTC.

There are many counts of this clonotype. The chain couples TRBV20-1 to TRBJ2-1, with unresolved D. Trimming cost V 6 bases and J 3 bases, with 6 bases left between them. This CDR3 has 11 residues. Germline V lookup: CDR1 DFQATT, CDR2 SNEGSKA (reference sequence). CDR3 sequence reads: CSAKSYNEQFF. The CDR3 DNA is TGCAGTGCCAAGAGCTACAATGAGCAGTTCTTC.

A remark on this clonotype: A much larger clone sits a single nucleotide away, making a read error possible. The rearrangement uses TRBV2 and TRBJ2-3; D is unclear. V was pared by 10 bases and J by 4 bases, with 9 bases between. The CDR3 spans 11 residues. The V gene's germline CDR1 is SNHLY and CDR2 FYNNEI. The CDR3 is CAISHPDTQYF. The CDR3 DNA reads TGTGCCATCAGCCATCCAGATACGCAGTATTTT.

CDR3 sequence (DNA): TGTGCCAGCTCGCCGTCTCAGGGGGACCAAGAGACCCAGTACTTC. Residues: CASSPSQGDQETQYF. The genes are TRBV18 and TRBJ2-5; 7 nucleotides line up with TRBD1. V was pared by 6 bases and J by 0 bases, with 7 bases of the junction left unmatched. Germline CDR1 KGHSH, CDR2 LQKENI. There are 15 residues in the CDR3. Full variable domain (missing parts from reference TRBV18 and TRBJ2-5): NAGVMQNPRHLVRRRGQEARLRCSPMKGHSHVYWYRQLPEEGLKFMVYLQKENIIDESGMPKERFSAEFPKEGPSILRIQQVVRGDSAAYFCASSPSQGDQETQYFGPGTRLLVL.

This clonotype turned up a few times. This chain connects TRBV19 to TRBJ2-7, with TRBD1 as a possible D gene (6 bases). V gave up 1 base and J gave up 6 bases, with 7 bases separating them. CDR3 length: 12 amino acids. Germline CDR1 LNHDA, CDR2 SQIVND (reference sequence). CDR3 loop: CASSIGTAEQYF. In DNA, the CDR3 is TGTGCCAGTAGTATAGGGACAGCCGAGCAGTACTTC.

The sample holds many counts of this clonotype. This chain uses TRBV27 with TRBJ1-2; 7 nucleotides align to TRBD1. V dropped 7 bases and J dropped 3; count of bases not matched to a gene: 8. This CDR3 region has 14 residues. Germline assignment: CDR1 MNHEY and CDR2 SMNVEV (reference sequence). CDR3 amino acids: CASKKQGRDYGYTF. In DNA form, the CDR3 reads TGTGCCAGCAAAAAACAGGGGAGGGACTATGGCTACACCTTC.

CDR3 residues: CASSSDRGAEQYF. The CDR3 region has the DNA TGTGCCAGCAGCTCAGATAGGGGGGCCGAGCAGTACTTC. The chain is built from TRBV7-3 and TRBJ2-7, with D possibly called TRBD1 or TRBD2 (6 bases each). The germline V gene encodes CDR1 SGHTA and CDR2 FQGTGA. CDR3 length: 13 amino acids. Trimming pared 4 bases from V and 6 bases from J, leaving 13 bases between.